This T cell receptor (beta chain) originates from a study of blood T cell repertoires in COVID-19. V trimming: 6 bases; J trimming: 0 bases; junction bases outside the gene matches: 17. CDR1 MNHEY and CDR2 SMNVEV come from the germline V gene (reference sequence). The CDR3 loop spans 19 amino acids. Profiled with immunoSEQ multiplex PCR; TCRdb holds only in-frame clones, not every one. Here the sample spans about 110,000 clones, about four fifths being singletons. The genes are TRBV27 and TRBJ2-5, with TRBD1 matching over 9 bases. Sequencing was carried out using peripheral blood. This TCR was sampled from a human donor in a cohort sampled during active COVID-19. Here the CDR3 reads CASRDTGGSVSRYQETQYF. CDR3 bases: TGTGCCAGCAGGGATACAGGGGGCTCGGTGTCACGGTACCAAGAGACCCAGTACTTC.